The present T cell receptor (beta chain) was sequenced within a study of cytomegalovirus exposure and HLA in healthy donors. Study context: The 90 to 150 validation repertoires and the approximately 700 first-cohort repertoires shared a platform, a later analysis reported.

Overall study results and limits: Specific recognition of CMV antigens was confirmed in vitro for a few chains (all CMV-associated).

Generated by immunoSEQ multiplex PCR, the TCRdb table keeps only in-frame clones and is missing some. The sample includes 150,000 to 200,000 clones, 81% of them seen just once. About this clone itself: Its target is unknown.

The V gene lost 0 bases and the J gene lost 4 bases, with 26 bases spanning the gap. The CDR3 is made up of 20 amino acids. This rearrangement joins TRBV23-1 to TRBJ2-3; maybe TRBD1 (6 bases). TRBV23-1 is annotated as an ORF whose role is uncertain. The receptor comes from a woman aged 30 to 39 in good health and CMV-seronegative. The material sequenced was PBMCs. The CDR3 DNA reads as TGCGCCAGCAGTCAATCCCAGGGGAGAATCGGACAGAAGGAGCCAGATACGCAGTATTTT. Its translation is CASSQSQGRIGQKEPDTQYF.